This T cell receptor beta chain came from a study of CD8 T cells in Susac syndrome. In blood CD8+ and CD4+ T cells, TCR beta underwent sequencing. Germline lookup yields CDR1 KGHSH and CDR2 LQKENI. J lost 6 bases, V lost 6 bases, and 14 bases had no gene match. This CDR3 has 16 amino acids. A word on this clonotype: Its specificity is not known.

Reverse transcription of about 0.5 to 1 ug RNA was carried out with random hexamers. TCR beta CDR3 was amplified by immunoSEQ covering 54 Vbeta and 13 Jbeta. TCRdb passed the immunoSEQ multiplex PCR reads through MiXCR, listing each CDR3 protein once. The table includes approximately 160,000 distinct CDR3 sequences, 90% to 95% detected once. Broader study findings: The number of individuals included in the study's TCR sequencing and HLA analysis was acknowledged as relatively small.

The specimen sequenced was CD4+ T cells from PBMCs. The clonotype originates from a human donor in good health. The V gene is TRBV18, the J gene TRBJ2-3, with 8 bases identical to TRBD2. The CDR3 DNA reads TGTGCCAGCTCGCCTAGAGACGGGGGGGGCCCGGATACGCAGTATTTT. Translated: CASSPRDGGGPDTQYF.